The 19 T cell receptor beta chains below come from one sample, sequenced in a study of blood T cells in healthy people across ages. A second PCR of 7 to 11 cycles used a sample-barcoded 5' primer and a J-beta primer mix. TCRdb reprocessed the 5' RACE reads via MiXCR and lists one record per CDR3 protein. The table lists almost 800,000 distinct CDR3 sequences, 55% to 75% of them singletons. The sequenced material came from blood. Receptors originate from a man between 25 and 39 years old in good health.

V usage is TRBV4-3 and J usage is TRBJ1-5; D unresolved. This CDR3 spans 15 amino acids. V gave up 1 base and J gave up 5 bases, with 12 bases separating them. Germline CDR1 reads LGHNA; CDR2 reads YSLEER. CDR3 protein: CASSQGVQPDQPQHF. CDR3 in DNA: TGCGCCAGCAGCCAAGGGGTCCAGCCAGATCAGCCCCAGCATTTT.

The chain is built from TRBV5-1 and TRBJ2-1; no clear D. The CDR3 sequence is 14 residues long. Germline assignment: CDR1 SGHRS and CDR2 YFSETQ. The V end lost 0 bases, the J end lost 4 bases, and 8 bases lay between the germline ends. CDR3 nucleotides: TGCGCCAGCAGCTTGGGGGAAATATACAATGAGCAGTTCTTC. Translated, it gives CASSLGEIYNEQFF. The variable domain in full, with the rest retrieved from reference TRBV5-1 and TRBJ2-1, is KAGVTQTPRYLIKTRGQQVTLSCSPISGHRSVSWYQQTPGQGLQFLFEYFSETQRNKGNFPGRFSGRQFSNSRSEMNVSTLELGDSALYLCASSLGEIYNEQFFGPGTRLTVL.

This clonotype has just a few counts. V and J are TRBV20-1 and TRBJ1-2; no clear D. Per germline, CDR1 DFQATT and CDR2 SNEGSKA (reference sequence). The CDR3 is 15 amino acids. Trimming took 5 bases from V and 8 from J, leaving 24 bases between them. CDR3 DNA: TGCAGTGCTTATCCTGCGGGATCAGGAGACCGGGGCTACACCTTC. Amino acid sequence: CSAYPAGSGDRGYTF.

The chain carries TRBV27 and TRBJ2-5; D gene ambiguous. The CDR3 extends over 14 amino acids. From germline, CDR1 is MNHEY and CDR2 SMNVEV (reference sequence). V was cut by 5 bases and J by 1 base, with 11 bases left in between. The CDR3 sequence: CASSILSGQETQYF. In nucleotides, the CDR3 is TGTGCCAGCAGTATTCTGTCCGGCCAAGAGACCCAGTACTTC.

The chain employs TRBV20-1 and TRBJ2-4; perhaps TRBD2 as D (5 bases). Trimming took 3 bases from V and 11 from J, leaving 17 bases between them. CDR1 is DFQATT and CDR2 is SNEGSKA in the germline V gene (reference sequence). This CDR3 contains 13 residues. CDR3 DNA sequence: TGCAGTGCTAGCTCCGGGCCAGCGGACGTTCAGTACTTC. Amino acids: CSASSGPADVQYF.

The chain carries TRBV20-1 and TRBJ2-7; 9 bases are a match to TRBD2. The germline V gene has CDR1 DFQATT and CDR2 SNEGSKA (reference sequence). V lost 7 bases and J lost 5; bases outside the gene matches: 9. CDR3 length equals 13 residues. This chain's CDR3 is CSVGGGAVNEQYF. As DNA, the CDR3 is TGCAGTGTCGGCGGGGGGGCCGTAAACGAGCAGTACTTC.

Comment on this clonotype: This may stem from a read error, because a much larger clone lies one nucleotide away. This sequence joins TRBV6-5 and TRBJ2-5; no clear D. The V and J ends lost 4 bases and 7 bases respectively, with 13 bases between them. CDR1 is MNHEY, CDR2 SVGAGI, per germline. The CDR3 loop spans 13 amino acids. CDR3 loop: CASSCSDYGTQYF. Written as DNA, the CDR3 is TGTGCCAGCAGTTGCTCGGATTACGGGACCCAGTACTTC.

This CDR3 is CSARSSGTGSLGYTF. The CDR3 DNA sequence: TGCAGTGCTAGATCCTCCGGGACAGGGTCTCTTGGCTACACCTTC. This chain joins TRBV20-1 and TRBJ1-2; TRBD1 aligns across 9 bases. The V gene's germline CDR1 is DFQATT and CDR2 SNEGSKA (reference sequence). Germline trimming cut 2 bases from V and 7 bases from J; bases unmatched to any gene: 11. The CDR3 has 15 residues.

This clonotype has at least ten counts. The chain carries TRBV20-1 and TRBJ2-7; unclear D gene. CDR1 is DFQATT and CDR2 is SNEGSKA in the germline V gene (reference sequence). V lost 6 bases and J 3 bases, leaving 15 bases between the germline ends. This CDR3 contains 13 residues. The chain's CDR3 is CSAGQVPSYEQYF. The CDR3 DNA is TGCAGTGCAGGGCAGGTACCTAGCTACGAGCAGTACTTC.

A single count supports this clonotype. The chain employs TRBV5-6 and TRBJ1-1; 7 nucleotides align to TRBD1. Germline CDR1 SGHDT, CDR2 YYEEEE. The CDR3 extends over 16 amino acids. The ends lost 1 base at V and 5 bases at J; junction bases unmatched: 11. CDR3 sequence reads: CASSLLQGGVITEAFF. DNA for the CDR3: TGTGCCAGCAGCTTGTTGCAGGGGGGGGTGATTACTGAAGCTTTCTTT.

Concerning this clonotype itself: The junction differs from germline at one of its ends, possibly a read error. The chain uses TRBV10-3 and TRBJ1-6; 10 bases fit TRBD1. Germline V gene data show CDR1 as ENHRY and CDR2 as SYGVKD. This CDR3 is built from 15 residues. CDR3 region: CAISESGQGNSPPHF. CDR3 nucleotide sequence: TGTGCCATCAGTGAGTCGGGACAGGGGAATTCACCCCCCCACTTT.

The chain joins TRBV20-1 to TRBJ1-5; D gene ambiguous. Between the trimmed V and J ends, which lost 7 bases and 0 bases, there was a span of 10 bases. Germline V gene data show CDR1 as DFQATT and CDR2 as SNEGSKA (reference sequence). The CDR3 runs 13 residues. CDR3: CSVADYSNQPQHF. The CDR3 region has the DNA TGCAGTGTCGCGGACTATAGCAATCAGCCCCAGCATTTT.

The V call is TRBV12-3 or TRBV12-4, the J call TRBJ2-5; 9 nucleotides line up with TRBD2. V gave up 7 bases and J gave up 5 bases; unmatched junction bases: 11. The length of the CDR3 is 15 residues. Here the CDR3 DNA reads TGTGCCAGCACCTCCCTAGCGGGATTGGGTGAGACCCAGTACTTC. Translation: CASTSLAGLGETQYF.

CDR3 coding DNA: TGCAGTGCTTTTAACAATCTCTACGAGCAGTACTTC. Its protein is CSAFNNLYEQYF. The chain employs TRBV20-1 and TRBJ2-7; no reliable D call. The V gene's germline CDR1 is DFQATT and CDR2 SNEGSKA (reference sequence). The CDR3 runs to 12 residues. With 5 bases removed from V and 3 bases from J, the gap between germline ends came to 11 bases.

The genes are TRBV6-6 and TRBJ2-3; 9 bases match TRBD2. The CDR3 has 16 amino acids. CDR1 is MNHNY, CDR2 SVGAGI, per germline (reference sequence). V dropped 6 bases and J dropped 2; count of bases not matched to a gene: 9. CDR3 in amino acids: CASRPTLAGDTDTQYF. CDR3 coding DNA: TGTGCCAGCAGGCCCACCTTAGCGGGAGACACAGATACGCAGTATTTT.

The sample holds a few counts of this clonotype. The rearrangement joins TRBV29-1 to TRBJ2-7; D might be TRBD2 (6 bases). CDR3 size: 12 residues. V was trimmed by 5 bases and J by 4 bases, leaving 12 bases between them. Germline CDR1 and CDR2: SQVTM and ANQGSEA. CDR3 in amino acids: CSVSRGTYEQYF. The CDR3 DNA reads TGCAGCGTTTCACGGGGGACTTACGAGCAGTACTTC.

Only a few counts were recorded for this clonotype. This chain connects TRBV4-2 to TRBJ2-7; D may match TRBD1 or TRBD2 (7 bases each). CDR3 length: 21 amino acids. Germline assignment: CDR1 LGHNA and CDR2 YNFKEQ. V was clipped by 0 bases and J by 2 bases, with 29 bases between them. The CDR3 region is CASSQDHGVRGGLAATYEQYF. The DNA for the CDR3 is TGTGCCAGCAGCCAAGATCACGGTGTCAGGGGGGGCCTAGCGGCAACCTACGAGCAGTACTTC.

This clonotype was seen at least ten times. The chain has TRBV25-1 and TRBJ1-4; tentative D call: TRBD1 (5 bases). This CDR3 is 18 amino acids long. V lost 1 base and J 4 bases, leaving 19 bases between the germline ends. Germline V CDR1 and CDR2: MGHDK, SYGVNS. CDR3 residues: CASSESGGLTASNEKLFF. CDR3 DNA sequence: TGTGCCAGCAGTGAATCGGGCGGTTTGACAGCAAGTAATGAAAAACTGTTTTTT.

The chain employs TRBV6-2 or TRBV6-3 and TRBJ2-6; D may be TRBD2 (6 bases). The CDR3 runs 16 residues. The germline V and J ends were trimmed by 6 bases and 0 bases, with 12 bases remaining between them. Looked up from germline, CDR1 is MNHEY and CDR2 is SVGEGT. The CDR3 nucleotides read TGTGCCAGCAGAGCGTCGGACTACTCTGGGGCCAACGTCCTGACTTTC. This sequence encodes CASRASDYSGANVLTF.